These T cell receptor beta chains were read from a single sample in a study of OX40 agonist ivuxolimab in advanced cancers. Some clones are missing from TCRdb's copy, which holds only in-frame ones; the method was immunoSEQ multiplex PCR. The data show more than 80,000 clones, with approximately 90% seen just once and 0.72% held by the top ten. Source: CD4+ or CD8+ T cells sorted from blood, taken in a trial of the OX40 agonist ivuxolimab. The receptors shown here come from an adult with an advanced solid tumor such as melanoma, head and neck, liver or kidney cancer. Each CDR3 is given with its conserved first and last residue. Fields, in order: D gene, V gene, J gene, clone size, CDR3 protein, CDR3 DNA. The D gene is left open where the match is weak. Expanded clones get a size class; other rows say once, few or many, or leave the size out.

D gene: -
V gene: TRBV9
J gene: TRBJ2-2
clone size: once
CDR3 protein: CASSVRGTGELFF
CDR3 DNA: TGTGCCAGCAGCGTACGCGGGACCGGGGAGCTGTTTTTT

D gene: -
V gene: TRBV6-4
J gene: TRBJ2-3
clone size: -
CDR3 protein: CASSEVLLGRGADTQYF
CDR3 DNA: TGTGCCAGCAGCGAGGTCTTACTAGGCAGGGGCGCAGATACGCAGTATTTT

D gene: -
V gene: TRBV4-3
J gene: TRBJ2-2
clone size: once
CDR3 protein: CASSPQGAGAGELFF
CDR3 DNA: TGCGCCAGCAGCCCCCAGGGGGCGGGGGCCGGGGAGCTGTTTTTT

D gene: -
V gene: TRBV7-9
J gene: TRBJ1-1
clone size: few
CDR3 protein: CASSLNSLNTEAFF
CDR3 DNA: TGTGCCAGCAGCTTAAATAGCCTCAACACTGAAGCTTTCTTT

D gene: TRBD1
V gene: TRBV6-4
J gene: TRBJ2-2
clone size: -
CDR3 protein: CASKEQGGTGELFF
CDR3 DNA: TGTGCCAGCAAAGAACAGGGGGGCACCGGGGAGCTGTTTTTT

D gene: TRBD2
V gene: TRBV6-1
J gene: TRBJ2-3
clone size: once
CDR3 protein: CASSDSGSTDTQYF
CDR3 DNA: TGTGCCAGCAGTGATAGCGGGAGTACAGATACGCAGTATTTT

D gene: TRBD1
V gene: TRBV30
J gene: TRBJ1-6
clone size: -
CDR3 protein: CAWRTGNNSPLHF
CDR3 DNA: TGTGCCTGGAGGACAGGGAACAATTCACCCCTCCACTTT

D gene: -
V gene: TRBV30
J gene: TRBJ1-6
clone size: -
CDR3 protein: CACIRDSYSPLHF
CDR3 DNA: TGTGCCTGTATCCGGGACTCTTATTCACCCCTCCACTTT

D gene: -
V gene: TRBV27
J gene: TRBJ1-5
clone size: -
CDR3 protein: CAVGGGRNQPQHF
CDR3 DNA: TGTGCCGTAGGTGGTGGCAGGAATCAGCCCCAGCATTTT

D gene: -
V gene: TRBV25-1
J gene: TRBJ1-2
clone size: -
CDR3 protein: CASSSPGAGYGYTF
CDR3 DNA: TGTGCCAGTAGCAGTCCGGGGGCTGGATATGGCTACACCTTC

D gene: TRBD1
V gene: TRBV19
J gene: TRBJ2-1
clone size: -
CDR3 protein: CASTPQPGQTNNEQFF
CDR3 DNA: TGTGCCAGTACTCCGCAACCGGGACAGACAAACAATGAGCAGTTCTTC

D gene: TRBD1
V gene: TRBV2
J gene: TRBJ2-7
clone size: -
CDR3 protein: CASSEEGQRTYEQYF
CDR3 DNA: TGTGCCAGCAGTGAAGAGGGACAGAGGACCTACGAGCAGTACTTC

D gene: TRBD1
V gene: TRBV11-3
J gene: TRBJ2-1
clone size: -
CDR3 protein: CASSIRGTGDNEQFF
CDR3 DNA: TGTGCCAGCAGCATTCGGGGGACAGGGGACAATGAGCAGTTCTTC

D gene: -
V gene: TRBV5-1
J gene: TRBJ2-1
clone size: -
CDR3 protein: CASSDTATVNEQFF
CDR3 DNA: TGCGCCAGCAGTGATACAGCTACGGTCAATGAGCAGTTCTTC

D gene: -
V gene: TRBV21-1
J gene: TRBJ2-7
clone size: -
CDR3 protein: CASSKVGPLYEQYF
CDR3 DNA: TGTGCCAGCAGCAAAGTTGGCCCTCTCTACGAGCAGTACTTC

D gene: -
V gene: TRBV18
J gene: TRBJ2-3
clone size: few
CDR3 protein: CASSPGYSFTDTQYF
CDR3 DNA: TGTGCCAGCTCACCCGGATACAGCTTCACAGATACGCAGTATTTT

D gene: TRBD2
V gene: TRBV10-3
J gene: TRBJ2-3
clone size: -
CDR3 protein: CAISRGGAGGQDTQYF
CDR3 DNA: TGTGCCATCAGCCGCGGCGGGGCGGGGGGGCAAGATACGCAGTATTTT

D gene: -
V gene: TRBV30
J gene: TRBJ1-6
clone size: once
CDR3 protein: CAWTGGGSPLHF
CDR3 DNA: TGTGCCTGGACGGGGGGAGGGTCACCCCTCCACTTT

D gene: -
V gene: TRBV19
J gene: TRBJ1-4
clone size: few
CDR3 protein: CASSLYEKLFF
CDR3 DNA: TGTGCCAGTAGTCTCTATGAAAAACTGTTTTTT

D gene: -
V gene: TRBV6-6
J gene: TRBJ1-4
clone size: -
CDR3 protein: CASRPGGRLNEKLFF
CDR3 DNA: TGTGCCAGCAGACCAGGAGGCAGACTTAATGAAAAACTGTTTTTT

D gene: TRBD1
V gene: TRBV6-5
J gene: TRBJ1-2
clone size: -
CDR3 protein: CASSRTGNYGYTF
CDR3 DNA: TGTGCCAGCAGTCGGACAGGGAACTATGGCTACACCTTC

D gene: TRBD1
V gene: TRBV19
J gene: TRBJ2-7
clone size: -
CDR3 protein: CASSSPGQGELNEQYF
CDR3 DNA: TGTGCCAGTAGTTCCCCCGGACAGGGGGAGTTGAACGAGCAGTACTTC

D gene: -
V gene: TRBV18
J gene: TRBJ2-5
clone size: once
CDR3 protein: CASSPPTAQETQYF
CDR3 DNA: TGTGCCAGCTCACCACCCACAGCCCAAGAGACCCAGTACTTC

D gene: -
V gene: TRBV28
J gene: TRBJ1-2
clone size: -
CDR3 protein: CASSWGQGYYGYTF
CDR3 DNA: TGTGCCAGCAGTTGGGGCCAAGGATACTATGGCTACACCTTC

D gene: TRBD1
V gene: TRBV10-3
J gene: TRBJ1-2
clone size: -
CDR3 protein: CAISEQTGPPHYGYTF
CDR3 DNA: TGTGCCATCAGTGAGCAGACAGGGCCTCCCCACTATGGCTACACCTTC

D gene: -
V gene: TRBV27
J gene: TRBJ1-5
clone size: -
CDR3 protein: CASSLRRRDSKGNQPQHF
CDR3 DNA: TGTGCCAGCAGTTTAAGGAGGCGGGACTCCAAAGGCAATCAGCCCCAGCATTTT

D gene: TRBD1
V gene: TRBV7-9
J gene: TRBJ1-1
clone size: -
CDR3 protein: CASSPPDRGYTEAFF
CDR3 DNA: TGTGCCAGCAGCCCGCCGGACAGGGGGTACACTGAAGCTTTCTTT

D gene: -
V gene: TRBV29-1
J gene: TRBJ1-2
clone size: -
CDR3 protein: CSVEFAQGSYGYTF
CDR3 DNA: TGCAGCGTTGAATTCGCGCAGGGTAGCTATGGCTACACCTTC